The clone carrying this T cell receptor (beta chain) was seen a handful of times. These data belong to a study of beta chain features in type 1 diabetes. Expressed TCRB transcripts were sequenced because the entire RNA isolate underwent reverse transcription. Using immunoSEQ multiplex PCR, the repertoire was profiled, and TCRdb retains in-frame clones only, with some absent. Of just over 150,000 clones listed, around 10% are singletons. V was clipped by 3 bases and J by 0 bases, with 9 bases between them. Germline CDR1 is SGHRS and CDR2 is YFSETQ. This CDR3 is built from 14 residues. The specimen was central memory CD4+ T cells from blood. This chain connects TRBV5-1 to TRBJ1-1; D gene uncertain. The receptor comes from a man younger than 30 in good health. The CDR3 is CASSWGSVNTEAFF. DNA for the CDR3: TGCGCCAGCAGCTGGGGATCAGTGAACACTGAAGCTTTCTTT. The variable domain in full, completed from reference TRBV5-1 and TRBJ1-1, reads KAGVTQTPRYLIKTRGQQVTLSCSPISGHRSVSWYQQTPGQGLQFLFEYFSETQRNKGNFPGRFSGRQFSNSRSEMNVSTLELGDSALYLCASSWGSVNTEAFFGQGTRLTVV.